This T cell receptor (beta chain) was identified in a study of response to subunit inactivated influenza vaccine. MiXCR was run by TCRdb on the RT-PCR reads, yielding one entry per CDR3 protein. The sample yields about 530,000 distinct CDR3 sequences, 10% to 15% seen once. Notes on this clonotype: Its target is unknown.

Study-wide results and caveats: T cells newly recruited by each seasonal influenza vaccination are few, the authors suggested.

This specimen consisted of PBMCs from blood, obtained 35 to 45 days after vaccination. The TCR was taken from a man between 45 and 60 years old who received an inactivated influenza vaccine.

The CDR3 sequence: CASSLAVVTGGQETQYF. The DNA of the CDR3 is TGCGCCAGCAGCTTGGCTGTCGTGACAGGGGGACAAGAGACCCAGTACTTC. The chain uses TRBV5-1 and TRBJ2-5; 9 bases are shared with TRBD1. V lost 0 bases to trimming and J lost 2 bases; unmatched junction nucleotides: 8. The CDR3 contains 17 residues. The germline V gene has CDR1 SGHRS and CDR2 YFSETQ.